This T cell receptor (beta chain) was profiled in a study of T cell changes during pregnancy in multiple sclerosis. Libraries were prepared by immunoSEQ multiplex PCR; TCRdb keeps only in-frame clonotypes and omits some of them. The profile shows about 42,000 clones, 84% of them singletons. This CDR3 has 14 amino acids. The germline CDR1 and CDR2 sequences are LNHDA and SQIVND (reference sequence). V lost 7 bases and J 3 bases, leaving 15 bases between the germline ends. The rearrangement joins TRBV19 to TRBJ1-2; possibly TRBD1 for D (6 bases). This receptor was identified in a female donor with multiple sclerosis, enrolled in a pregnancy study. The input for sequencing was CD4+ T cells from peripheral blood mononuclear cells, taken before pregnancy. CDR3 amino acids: CASTSNRADYGYTF. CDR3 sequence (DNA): TGTGCCAGTACGTCGAACAGGGCTGACTATGGCTACACCTTC. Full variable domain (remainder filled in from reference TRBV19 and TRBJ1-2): DGGITQSPKYLFRKEGQNVTLSCEQNLNHDAMYWYRQDPGQGLRLIYYSQIVNDFQKGDIAEGYSVSREKKESFPLTVTSAQKNPTAFYLCASTSNRADYGYTFGSGTRLTVV.